These 26 T cell receptor beta chains were sequenced from one sample in a study of cytomegalovirus exposure and HLA in healthy donors. The study ran its PCR with 60 Vbeta and 13 Jbeta primers. Generated by immunoSEQ multiplex PCR, the TCRdb table keeps only in-frame clones and is missing some. The table records some 170,000 clones, under 85% of them present only once. Material: PBMCs. The origin of the receptors is a male donor in good health and CMV-seronegative.

The chain links TRBV28 to TRBJ2-7; TRBD1 agrees at 9 bases. V lost 6 bases, J lost 2 bases, and 11 bases stayed unmatched. The CDR3 has 16 amino acids. The V gene's germline CDR1 is MDHEN and CDR2 SYDVKM. CDR3 nucleotides: TGTGCCAGCAGCTCCCCGGGGACAGGGAAAGCCTACGAGCAGTACTTC. It translates to CASSSPGTGKAYEQYF.

V usage is TRBV30 and J usage is TRBJ1-4; 8 nucleotides line up with TRBD1. The CDR3 loop spans 14 amino acids. CDR1 is GTSNPN and CDR2 is SVGIG in the germline V gene (reference sequence). V dropped 1 base and J dropped 7; count of bases not matched to a gene: 5. Written as DNA, the CDR3 is TGTGCCTGGAGTGGGGGGACAGGACTTGAAAAACTGTTTTTT. This translates into CAWSGGTGLEKLFF.

The gene calls are TRBV5-8 and TRBJ1-3; 7 nucleotides match TRBD1. The CDR3 sequence is 14 residues long. The germline gives CDR1 SGHTS, CDR2 YDEGEE. The trim removed 4 bases at V and 2 bases at J, leaving 3 bases unmatched. The CDR3 DNA reads TGTGCCAGCAGCCATACAGGGGCTGGAAACACCATATATTTT. Amino acid sequence: CASSHTGAGNTIYF.

The gene calls are TRBV6-5 and TRBJ1-2; 9 bases fit TRBD1. Germline V gene lookup returns CDR1 MNHEY and CDR2 SVGAGI. After removal of 2 bases from V and 8 bases from J, the junction contained 9 bases not matched to a gene. This CDR3 spans 15 amino acids. CDR3 sequence: CASSYTGRTGAGYTF. In nucleotides, the CDR3 is TGTGCCAGCAGTTACACCGGGCGGACAGGGGCCGGCTACACCTTC.

V gene TRBV5-1 combines with J gene TRBJ2-7, with a weak D call TRBD2 (6 bases). V was shortened by 0 bases and J by 6 bases, with 13 bases between the two germline ends. This CDR3 is 14 amino acids long. CDR1 is SGHRS and CDR2 is YFSETQ in the germline V gene. The CDR3 region is CASSLAGLRSEQYF. DNA of the CDR3: TGCGCCAGCAGCTTGGCGGGACTCCGTTCCGAGCAGTACTTC.

The chain links TRBV6-5 to TRBJ1-4, with 8 bases identical to TRBD1. In germline, CDR1 is MNHEY, CDR2 SVGAGI. The CDR3 spans 15 residues. The trim removed 7 bases at V and 5 bases at J, leaving 9 bases unmatched. The CDR3 DNA reads TGTGCCAGCAATCCCGGACAGGGCTTGAATGAAAAACTGTTTTTT. It translates to CASNPGQGLNEKLFF.

The rearrangement joins TRBV28 to TRBJ1-2; no clear D gene. CDR1 and CDR2 from the germline V gene are MDHEN and SYDVKM. This CDR3 region has 13 residues. V lost 3 bases and J lost 4, with 9 bases in between. CDR3 residues: CASSFGLLYGYTF. The CDR3 region has the DNA TGTGCCAGCAGTTTTGGGCTTCTCTATGGCTACACCTTC.

Details on this clone: Other DNA sequences of this sample code for an identical CDR3. The V gene is TRBV27, the J gene TRBJ1-1, with 7 positions matching TRBD1. V lost 0 bases to trimming and J lost 6 bases; unmatched junction nucleotides: 13. Germline V gene data show CDR1 as MNHEY and CDR2 as SMNVEV (reference sequence). This CDR3 is 17 amino acids long. This CDR3 is CASSLSEGAIVFSEAFF. CDR3 bases: TGTGCCAGCAGTTTATCAGAGGGGGCGATCGTATTTTCTGAAGCTTTCTTT.

The rearrangement joins TRBV4-1 to TRBJ1-5; TRBD1 matches at 10 bases. V shed 4 bases and J 6 bases; nucleotides not matched to a gene: 6. The CDR3 extends over 15 amino acids. Germline assignment: CDR1 MGHRA and CDR2 YSYEKL. The CDR3, as DNA: TGCGCCAGCAGCCCGACAGGGGGCAGTGCTCAGCCCCAGCATTTT. It translates to CASSPTGGSAQPQHF.

This sequence joins TRBV25-1 and TRBJ1-1; tentatively, D is TRBD1 (6 bases). The CDR3 is 16 amino acids. Germline CDR1 is MGHDK and CDR2 is SYGVNS. V lost 2 bases and J 4 bases, leaving 17 bases between the germline ends. CDR3: CASSEPGTKGVTEAFF. The CDR3 DNA reads as TGTGCCAGCAGTGAACCCGGGACAAAGGGGGTCACTGAAGCTTTCTTT.

This clone came up a few times. The chain links TRBV27 to TRBJ1-5; D is possibly TRBD1 (6 bases). The CDR3 runs 15 residues. V lost 1 base and J lost 0, with 7 bases in between. Germline V gene sequence: CDR1 MNHEY, CDR2 SMNVEV (reference sequence). The CDR3 sequence is CASSLLTGSNQPQHF. CDR3 in DNA: TGTGCCAGCAGTTTATTGACAGGTAGCAATCAGCCCCAGCATTTT.

V and J are TRBV2 and TRBJ2-1; 7 positions agree with TRBD1. This CDR3 comprises 12 residues. From germline, CDR1 is SNHLY and CDR2 FYNNEI. With 6 bases clipped from V and 7 bases from J, the junction kept 3 bases outside the gene matches. This chain's CDR3 is CASSSQGNEQFF. Here the CDR3 DNA reads TGTGCCAGCAGCTCACAGGGGAATGAGCAGTTCTTC. Supplemented by reference TRBV2 and TRBJ2-1, the full variable domain reads EPEVTQTPSHQVTQMGQEVILRCVPISNHLYFYWYRQILGQKVEFLVSFYNNEISEKSEIFDDQFSVERPDGSNFTLKIRSTKLEDSAMYFCASSSQGNEQFFGPGTRLTVL.

The chain uses TRBV19 and TRBJ2-3, with no clear D. CDR3 size: 12 residues. CDR1 and CDR2 from the germline V gene are LNHDA and SQIVND (reference sequence). The ends were cut back, 4 bases at V and 6 bases at J, with 8 bases in the middle. CDR3 sequence reads: CASSSLPDTQYF. CDR3 sequence (DNA): TGTGCCAGTAGTAGTCTCCCGGATACGCAGTATTTT.

This chain uses TRBV27 with TRBJ1-5; D uncertain. The V gene lost 8 bases and the J gene lost 4 bases, with 12 bases spanning the gap. Germline values: CDR1 MNHEY, CDR2 SMNVEV (reference sequence). CDR3 length: 13 amino acids. CDR3 protein: CASHRRTNQPQHF. In DNA, the CDR3 is TGTGCCAGCCATCGGCGGACTAATCAGCCCCAGCATTTT.

This clone was counted only a few times. This chain uses TRBV27 with TRBJ1-5; 9 nucleotides agree with TRBD1. After removal of 6 bases from V and 6 bases from J, the junction contained 6 bases not matched to a gene. This CDR3 contains 14 residues. CDR1 and CDR2 from the germline V gene are MNHEY and SMNVEV (reference sequence). In DNA form, the CDR3 reads TGTGCCAGCAGGGGGACAGGGCCTCGTCAGCCCCAGCATTTT. As protein: CASRGTGPRQPQHF.

This clone was found once. The rearrangement links TRBV28 to TRBJ2-4; D perhaps matches TRBD1 (6 bases). The CDR3 spans 15 residues. Trimming stripped 6 bases from V and 0 bases from J, with 12 bases between. Germline V gene data show CDR1 as MDHEN and CDR2 as SYDVKM. CDR3 nucleotides: TGTGCCAGCAGCCAGGGACAAGTAGCCAAAAACATTCAGTACTTC. This translates into CASSQGQVAKNIQYF.

The V call is TRBV30, the J call TRBJ1-5; 10 bases are shared with TRBD1. V gave up 5 bases and J gave up 5 bases; unmatched junction bases: 6. Germline CDR1 reads GTSNPN; CDR2 reads SVGIG (reference sequence). The length of the CDR3 is 14 residues. The CDR3 sequence: CAWSGGTGDQPQHF. The CDR3 DNA is TGTGCCTGGTCAGGCGGGACAGGGGATCAGCCCCAGCATTTT.

CDR3 residues: CASSYSNGGYYGYTF. The CDR3, as DNA: TGTGCCAGCAGTTACTCGAATGGAGGGTACTATGGCTACACCTTC. The chain couples TRBV6-5 to TRBJ1-2; D unresolved. In germline, CDR1 is MNHEY, CDR2 SVGAGI. V was pared by 0 bases and J by 3 bases, with 11 bases between. The CDR3 has 15 residues.

The V gene is TRBV10-3, the J gene TRBJ1-1; TRBD1 matches at 7 bases. V was clipped by 3 bases and J by 1 base; unmatched bases: 5. The length of the CDR3 is 15 residues. CDR1 and CDR2 (germline): ENHRY, SYGVKD. The CDR3 sequence is CAISDVGTENTEAFF. Written as DNA, the CDR3 is TGTGCCATCAGTGACGTCGGGACAGAGAACACTGAAGCTTTCTTT.

J is TRBJ1-1 and V is TRBV28; D not certain. The germline V gene encodes CDR1 MDHEN and CDR2 SYDVKM. Trimming removed 10 bases from V and 4 bases from J, with 16 bases in between. CDR3 length: 13 amino acids. CDR3 nucleotides: TGTGCCACCCAACCCCGGAGAGGCACTGAAGCTTTCTTT. Amino acid sequence: CATQPRRGTEAFF.

The J gene is TRBJ2-7, the V gene TRBV27; D remains ambiguous. There are 14 residues in the CDR3. The germline CDR1 and CDR2 sequences are MNHEY and SMNVEV (reference sequence). V lost 2 bases, J lost 0 bases, and 8 bases lay in between. Here the CDR3 DNA reads TGTGCCAGCAGTTTACGACTGAGCTCCTACGAGCAGTACTTC. Protein sequence: CASSLRLSSYEQYF.

V is TRBV28 and J is TRBJ2-7; 9 bases match TRBD1. The J segment lost 3 bases and the V segment lost 3 bases, leaving 3 bases of the junction unmatched. Germline V gives CDR1 MDHEN, CDR2 SYDVKM. The CDR3 contains 14 residues. CDR3 nucleotide sequence: TGTGCCAGCAGTTTCGGGACAGGGAGCTACGAGCAGTACTTC. It translates to CASSFGTGSYEQYF.

J is TRBJ2-6 and V is TRBV28; D may be TRBD2 (6 bases). The germline V gene has CDR1 MDHEN and CDR2 SYDVKM. V gave up 5 bases and J gave up 0 bases, with 14 bases separating them. The CDR3 is 17 amino acids. For the CDR3, the DNA is TGTGCCAGCAGTACTAGCCGAAGGTCCTCTGGGGCCAACGTCCTGACTTTC. Translated, it gives CASSTSRRSSGANVLTF.

The chain carries TRBV5-6 and TRBJ2-1; D unresolved. CDR3 length: 14 amino acids. Germline CDR1 is SGHDT and CDR2 is YYEEEE. V was shortened by 0 bases and J by 9 bases, with 13 bases between the two germline ends. The CDR3 protein is CASSLGRQRREQFF. DNA for the CDR3: TGTGCCAGCAGCTTGGGGCGGCAACGGCGTGAGCAGTTCTTC.

This chain uses TRBV9 with TRBJ1-6, with D perhaps matching TRBD1 (6 bases). Looked up from germline, CDR1 is SGDLS and CDR2 is YYNGEE. The CDR3 is made up of 17 amino acids. V was shortened by 0 bases and J by 1 base, with 11 bases between the two germline ends. CDR3: CASSVVAQGSYNSPLHF. The CDR3 nucleotides read TGTGCCAGCAGCGTAGTAGCCCAGGGGTCCTATAATTCACCCCTCCACTTT.

The chain employs TRBV4-1 and TRBJ1-5; D may be TRBD1 (5 bases). The CDR3 contains 16 residues. With 2 bases removed from V and 0 bases from J, the gap between germline ends came to 11 bases. The V gene's germline CDR1 is MGHRA and CDR2 YSYEKL. CDR3 in amino acids: CASSQRGDGSNQPQHF. CDR3 nucleotide sequence: TGCGCCAGCAGCCAAAGGGGCGATGGTAGCAATCAGCCCCAGCATTTT.